The TCR beta chain under discussion was sequenced for a study of human thymus T cells. The repertoire was sequenced with immunoSEQ multiplex PCR; TCRdb's copy has only in-frame clones and lacks some. There are about 78,000 clones in the sample; 90% to 97% occur only once, and approximately 0.03% lies in the top ten. The CDR3 contains 15 residues. The germline V gene has CDR1 LGHNA and CDR2 YNFKEQ. Trimming took off 1 base at V and 7 bases at J, with 17 bases between the two ends. Resections from corrective heart surgery provided thymus tissue. The study's findings and limits: Thymic and blood repertoires appeared to display a bias in their usage of V and J genes.

In the case of this clone: Its antigen remains unknown.

This receptor was taken from a boy younger than two with a congenital heart defect but otherwise immunologically healthy. Sequencing was carried out using thymus tissue. The chain recombines TRBV4-2 with TRBJ2-7, with a tentative D call TRBD1 (6 bases). Here the CDR3 reads CASSQVAGPGDEQYF. Written as DNA, the CDR3 is TGTGCCAGCAGCCAAGTGGCGGGCCCAGGGGATGAGCAGTACTTC.